Following are 11 T cell receptor beta chains from one sample sequenced in a study of PD-1 blockade in classical Hodgkin lymphoma. Patients all relapsed after autologous stem cell transplantation, and there was variation in brentuximab vedotin exposure. The protocol was immunoSEQ multiplex PCR, while the TCRdb copy is restricted to in-frame clones and leaves out a portion. The sample records 45,000 to 55,000 clones, around 85% being singletons. Sequences were derived from peripheral blood mononuclear cells (PBMCs), sampled at baseline. Source of these receptors: a human donor with classical Hodgkin lymphoma.

This clone occurred once. The chain employs TRBV10-1 and TRBJ2-6; unclear D gene. V was trimmed by 2 bases and J by 4 bases, leaving 3 bases between them. Germline V gene lookup returns CDR1 WNHNN and CDR2 SYGVQD (reference sequence). The CDR3 is made up of 13 amino acids. The CDR3 is CASSEAGANVLTF. CDR3 DNA sequence: TGCGCCAGCAGTGAGGCGGGGGCCAACGTCCTGACTTTC.

The chain uses TRBV14 and TRBJ2-3; D ambiguous. Trimming cost V 4 bases and J 0 bases, with 14 bases left between them. The germline gives CDR1 SGHDN, CDR2 FVKESK. This CDR3 is built from 16 residues. The CDR3 DNA reads TGTGCCAGCAGCCCCGGGCGGCGCCCTAGCACAGATACGCAGTATTTT. It codes for CASSPGRRPSTDTQYF.

The V call is TRBV30, the J call TRBJ2-3, with D unresolved. The V gene's germline CDR1 is GTSNPN and CDR2 SVGIG (reference sequence). Trimming removed 0 bases at V and 6 bases at J, with 4 bases between. The CDR3 runs to 11 residues. DNA for the CDR3: TGTGCCTGGAGTGTCGGGGATACGCAGTATTTT. Amino acids: CAWSVGDTQYF.

V and J are TRBV4-3 and TRBJ2-5, with D uncertain. The V end lost 1 base, the J end lost 1 base, and 10 bases lay between the germline ends. The CDR3 runs 15 residues. The germline gives CDR1 LGHNA, CDR2 YSLEER. The CDR3 DNA follows: TGCGCCAGCAGCCAAGTTTGGCATCTCCAAGAGACCCAGTACTTC. Residues: CASSQVWHLQETQYF.

This chain uses TRBV13 with TRBJ1-1; 8 positions match TRBD1. Germline V gene data show CDR1 as PRHDT and CDR2 as FYEKMQ (reference sequence). V was pared by 5 bases and J by 5 bases, with 7 bases of the junction left unmatched. The CDR3 extends over 14 amino acids. The CDR3 protein is CASSPWTGRTEAFF. The CDR3 nucleotides read TGTGCCAGCAGCCCTTGGACAGGGCGAACTGAAGCTTTCTTT.

This chain connects TRBV19 to TRBJ2-3, with 14 nucleotides matching TRBD2. CDR3 length: 17 amino acids. V lost 3 bases, J lost 5 bases, and 7 bases stayed unmatched. Per the germline V gene, CDR1 is LNHDA and CDR2 is SQIVND (reference sequence). CDR3 in amino acids: CASSMGGLAGVRDTQYF. CDR3 nucleotide sequence: TGTGCCAGTAGTATGGGGGGACTAGCGGGAGTTCGAGATACGCAGTATTTT.

This clone was recorded only once. The genes are TRBV7-2 and TRBJ1-2, with D possibly being TRBD1 (5 bases). Deletions cut 5 bases from V and 4 bases from J, with 8 bases between. The germline gives CDR1 SGHTA, CDR2 FQGNSA. This CDR3 contains 12 residues. CDR3: CASSLDSYGYTF. The CDR3, as DNA: TGTGCCAGCAGCCTTGACAGCTATGGCTACACCTTC.

The rearrangement links TRBV5-1 to TRBJ2-2; 7 bases agree with TRBD1. This CDR3 contains 17 residues. The J segment lost 1 base and the V segment lost 4 bases, leaving 10 bases of the junction unmatched. The germline V gene has CDR1 SGHRS and CDR2 YFSETQ. In DNA form, the CDR3 reads TGCGCCAGCAGCCCGCGGACAGGCACCAAGAACACCGGGGAGCTGTTTTTT. Its protein is CASSPRTGTKNTGELFF.

This clone was seen a handful of times. V and J are TRBV4-3 and TRBJ1-6; 7 nucleotides match TRBD1. Losses at the gene ends were 1 base for V and 8 bases for J; bases not matched to a gene: 11. Germline loops: CDR1 LGHNA, CDR2 YSLEER. This CDR3 has 17 amino acids. CDR3 loop: CASSQGATGNGDSPLHF. The CDR3 nucleotides read TGCGCCAGCAGCCAAGGGGCGACAGGGAATGGAGATTCACCCCTCCACTTT.

The chain carries TRBV5-8 and TRBJ1-2; 7 nucleotides match TRBD1. This CDR3 is 14 amino acids long. Per germline, CDR1 SGHTS and CDR2 YDEGEE. The trim removed 3 bases at V and 6 bases at J, leaving 8 bases unmatched. The CDR3, as DNA: TGTGCCAGCAGCTGGCTGGACAGGCGAGATGGCTACACCTTC. It encodes CASSWLDRRDGYTF.

The chain combines TRBV27 with TRBJ2-1, with 9 bases that match TRBD1. Germline values: CDR1 MNHEY, CDR2 SMNVEV (reference sequence). J was trimmed by 0 bases and V by 5 bases; bases with no gene match: 5. The CDR3 runs to 16 residues. CDR3 DNA: TGTGCCAGCAGTCAATACAGGGGGCTCTCCTACAATGAGCAGTTCTTC. It yields the protein CASSQYRGLSYNEQFF.